This TCR beta chain came from a study of blood T cell repertoires in COVID-19. Study context: The United States, Italy and Spain were the sources of the acute and convalescent COVID-19 samples. T cells, B-cell-depleted T cells, or PBMCs provided the cDNA or gDNA that served as material.

The germline V and J ends were trimmed by 2 bases and 2 bases, with 9 bases remaining between them. Germline CDR1 and CDR2: MNHNS and SASEGT. The CDR3 has 14 residues. In the original processing: Reference gene primer amplification gave estimated nucleated cell counts. Method: immunoSEQ multiplex PCR; TCRdb's copy keeps in-frame clones and lacks some. Clonal size and the V and J genes are those of that table, whereas D and trimming came from the DNA. The table has fewer than 300,000 clones, approximately 91% seen once. Enrollment of patients from Seattle took place during active infection, with longitudinal follow-up. In regard to this clone: The same CDR3 can be traced to other DNA sequences in this sample.

The sequencing input was peripheral blood. The chain carries TRBV6-1 and TRBJ1-1; perhaps TRBD1 as D (5 bases). This clonotype was obtained from a woman aged 25-40 years with COVID-19, enrolled during active disease. CDR3 amino acids: CASSEQGGNTEAFF. The CDR3 coding sequence is TGTGCCAGCAGTGAACAGGGTGGTAACACTGAAGCTTTCTTT.